The 26 T cell receptor beta chains given below trace back to one sample, sequenced in a study of response to subunit inactivated influenza vaccine listed by TCRdb under 2018. Libraries were constructed by RT-PCR. TCRdb records Illumina HiSeq 2500 as the sequencer. TCRdb passed the public sequencing reads through fastp at Q25 and MiXCR, retaining productive beta sequences. For every CDR3 protein sequence, its rows merge into one entry that carries the most common genes and DNA. The sample data list under 550,000 distinct CDR3 sequences, and 7.2% of these were observed just once. Jointly, the top ten make up 10% to 15% of the sample. The source material was PBMCs from blood, sampled around 2 years after vaccination. Receptor source: a man between 50 and 69 years old who received an inactivated influenza vaccine. Donor details come from another sample of the same person, matched by shared clones.

The chain recombines TRBV10-3 with TRBJ1-2; D gene unclear. In germline, CDR1 is ENHRY, CDR2 SYGVKD. The CDR3 contains 13 residues. Trimming took 5 bases from V and 1 from J, leaving 8 bases between them. CDR3 in DNA: TGTGCCATCAGTCCGGATAATAACTATGGCTACACCTTC. Translation gives CAISPDNNYGYTF.

This clonotype has more than one count but fewer than ten. This rearrangement joins TRBV20-1 to TRBJ1-1, with D possibly matching TRBD1 (6 bases). There are 15 residues in the CDR3. The germline V and J ends were trimmed by 0 bases and 5 bases, with 16 bases remaining between them. Germline CDR1 is DFQATT and CDR2 is SNEGSKA (reference sequence). CDR3 loop: CSARDLRAGETEAFF. CDR3 DNA sequence: TGCAGTGCTAGAGATCTCAGGGCAGGGGAGACTGAAGCTTTCTTT.

In this sample, this clonotype turned up many times. The chain combines TRBV27 with TRBJ2-7, with 8 bases that match TRBD2. This CDR3 region has 14 residues. Unmatched junction bases numbered 6, after V lost 4 bases and J lost 4 bases. In germline, CDR1 is MNHEY, CDR2 SMNVEV (reference sequence). CDR3 DNA: TGTGCCAGCAGTTCGGGAAGCGGGGGTTACGAGCAGTACTTC. It encodes CASSSGSGGYEQYF.

The gene calls are TRBV4-3 and TRBJ2-3; TRBD2 agrees at 9 bases. This CDR3 is built from 17 residues. The germline V gene has CDR1 LGHNA and CDR2 YSLEER. With 1 base clipped from V and 4 bases from J, the junction kept 9 bases outside the gene matches. CDR3 DNA: TGCGCCAGCAGCCAAGGGAGTATAGCGGGAGCGGCAGATACGCAGTATTTT. As protein: CASSQGSIAGAADTQYF.

This clonotype was seen at least ten times. The chain combines TRBV30 with TRBJ2-3; 9 bases are a match to TRBD1. Germline V lookup: CDR1 GTSNPN, CDR2 SVGIG (reference sequence). The CDR3 spans 14 residues. J was trimmed by 4 bases and V by 2 bases; bases with no gene match: 4. The CDR3 coding sequence is TGTGCCTGGAGTTCGGGACAGGGACCAGATACGCAGTATTTT. Protein sequence: CAWSSGQGPDTQYF.

V and J are TRBV5-1 and TRBJ2-1; 7 bases agree with TRBD1. Trimming at V came to 4 bases and at J to 7 bases, leaving 8 bases not matched to a gene. This CDR3 is built from 14 residues. Germline V lookup: CDR1 SGHRS, CDR2 YFSETQ. In DNA form, the CDR3 reads TGCGCCAGCAGCCCGTGGACAGGTTATAATGAGCAGTTCTTC. Translated: CASSPWTGYNEQFF.

This clonotype was observed a few times. V usage is TRBV2 and J usage is TRBJ2-3; TRBD1 or TRBD2 may be the D gene (5 bases each). CDR1 is SNHLY and CDR2 is FYNNEI in the germline V gene. The CDR3 covers 15 residues. V dropped 8 bases and J dropped 3 bases, with 18 bases sitting between them. DNA of the CDR3: TGTGCCAGCGAGTTGAGGGGCAGAGGGACAGATACGCAGTATTTT. It specifies CASELRGRGTDTQYF.

This clonotype has a handful of counts. The V and J genes are TRBV5-1 and TRBJ2-7; no reliable D call. The ends were cut back, 0 bases at V and 2 bases at J, with 9 bases in the middle. The V gene's germline CDR1 is SGHRS and CDR2 YFSETQ. The CDR3 extends over 14 amino acids. CDR3 sequence reads: CASSLEGVTYEQYF. CDR3 bases: TGCGCCAGCAGCTTGGAAGGAGTCACCTACGAGCAGTACTTC.

Notes on this clonotype: Just one base apart from a much larger clone, this may be a read error. The chain uses TRBV28 and TRBJ2-5, with D maybe TRBD1 (5 bases). This CDR3 spans 15 amino acids. Germline V lookup: CDR1 MDHEN, CDR2 SYDVKM. CDR3 region: CASNIRRTPKDTQYF. In DNA form, the CDR3 reads TGTGCCAGCAATATACGACGGACACCAAAAGATACCCAGTACTTC.

The sample holds a few counts of this clonotype. The V and J genes are TRBV20-1 and TRBJ1-2; D is possibly TRBD1 (6 bases). Germline CDR1 DFQATT, CDR2 SNEGSKA (reference sequence). V lost 5 bases and J 4 bases, leaving 17 bases between the germline ends. CDR3 length equals 14 residues. The CDR3 spells CSASSGQRSYGYTF. CDR3 bases: TGCAGTGCTTCCTCAGGACAGCGCAGCTATGGCTACACCTTC.

The rearrangement links TRBV27 to TRBJ2-1; 9 bases are a match to TRBD1. From germline, CDR1 is MNHEY and CDR2 SMNVEV (reference sequence). Losses at the gene ends were 2 bases for V and 3 bases for J; bases not matched to a gene: 8. The CDR3 covers 17 residues. CDR3: CASSLLTPGQGYNEQFF. CDR3 DNA: TGTGCCAGCAGTTTACTTACACCGGGACAGGGCTACAATGAGCAGTTCTTC.

The chain combines TRBV20-1 with TRBJ2-7; 10 nucleotides agree with TRBD2. Germline assignment: CDR1 DFQATT and CDR2 SNEGSKA (reference sequence). After removal of 2 bases from V and 5 bases from J, the junction contained 9 bases not matched to a gene. The CDR3 spans 15 residues. As DNA, the CDR3 is TGCAGTGCTAGACCCCAGAGCGGGAGGGCCGACGAGCAGTACTTC. This encodes CSARPQSGRADEQYF.

The table lists this clonotype with a few counts. The V and J genes are TRBV5-5 and TRBJ1-4; 8 positions agree with TRBD1. The CDR3 totals 14 residues. Germline trimming cut 2 bases from V and 8 bases from J; bases unmatched to any gene: 5. Germline-derived CDR1 and CDR2 are SGHKS and YYEKEE (reference sequence). DNA for the CDR3: TGTGCCAGCAGCTTCCCAGGGGGCCAGGAAAAACTGTTTTTT. It yields the protein CASSFPGGQEKLFF.

This chain links TRBV12-3 or TRBV12-4 with TRBJ2-6; 7 bases align to TRBD1. The CDR3 is made up of 14 amino acids. The ends lost 6 bases at V and 4 bases at J; junction bases unmatched: 3. This CDR3 is CASRTGLGANVLTF. The CDR3 bases are TGTGCCAGCAGGACAGGGTTGGGGGCCAACGTCCTGACTTTC.

The table lists this clonotype with a few counts. The V and J genes are TRBV18 and TRBJ2-7; no definite D call. Trimming shortened V by 6 bases and J by 7 bases, and 13 bases separated the two germline ends. The CDR3 extends over 12 amino acids. Per germline, CDR1 KGHSH and CDR2 LQKENI. CDR3 in amino acids: CASSPPSREQYF. Written as DNA, the CDR3 is TGTGCCAGCTCTCCCCCTTCTCGAGAGCAGTACTTC.

This clonotype was counted at least ten times. The chain uses TRBV7-6 and TRBJ2-1, with a possible D match to TRBD1 (5 bases). Trimming took off 2 bases at V and 2 bases at J, with 7 bases between the two ends. CDR1 is SGHVS, CDR2 FNYEAQ, per germline. The CDR3 has 14 residues. The CDR3 coding sequence is TGTGCCAGCAGCTTAACGACAGCCTACAATGAGCAGTTCTTC. Translated: CASSLTTAYNEQFF.

The V and J genes are TRBV10-2 and TRBJ2-1; TRBD1 is a possible D gene (5 bases). The CDR3 consists of 15 residues. Trimming stripped 7 bases from V and 1 base from J, with 14 bases between. Germline CDR1 and CDR2: WSHSY and SAAADI. In nucleotides, the CDR3 is TGCGCCAGCACATCGTTGCGGACATCCTACAATGAGCAGTTCTTC. Its translation: CASTSLRTSYNEQFF.

This sequence joins TRBV7-2 and TRBJ1-2; a weak D match, TRBD1 (5 bases). Trimming stripped 0 bases from V and 2 bases from J, with 13 bases between. Germline values: CDR1 SGHTA, CDR2 FQGNSA. The CDR3 is 16 amino acids. In DNA form, the CDR3 reads TGTGCCAGCAGCTTAGCGGGGGTGTTCCGGAACTATGGCTACACCTTC. Protein: CASSLAGVFRNYGYTF. The full variable domain, its missing parts supplied by reference TRBV7-2 and TRBJ1-2, is GAGVSQSPSNKVTEKGKDVELRCDPISGHTALYWYRQSLGQGLEFLIYFQGNSAPDKSGLPSDRFSAERTGGSVSTLTIQRTQQEDSAVYLCASSLAGVFRNYGYTFGSGTRLTVV.

In this sample, this clonotype turned up a few times. The chain combines TRBV5-1 with TRBJ2-1; D is unresolved. Germline V gives CDR1 SGHRS, CDR2 YFSETQ. The CDR3 covers 14 residues. V shed 0 bases and J shed 7 bases, with 11 bases lying between them. The CDR3 loop is CASSLAHPTNEQFF. The CDR3 region has the DNA TGCGCCAGCAGCTTGGCCCATCCCACAAATGAGCAGTTCTTC.

This clonotype has more than one count but fewer than ten. The rearrangement links TRBV4-1 to TRBJ1-4; D is possibly TRBD1 (5 bases). Germline V gene sequence: CDR1 MGHRA, CDR2 YSYEKL. Trimming removed 2 bases at V and 16 bases at J, with 11 bases between. The CDR3 sequence is 11 residues long. The CDR3 loop reads CASSQKGQQFF. CDR3 nucleotide sequence: TGCGCCAGCAGCCAAAAGGGGCAGCAGTTTTTT.

V and J are TRBV7-2 and TRBJ2-3; D unresolved. This CDR3 region has 11 residues. The germline V and J ends were trimmed by 3 bases and 7 bases, with 5 bases remaining between them. CDR1 is SGHTA, CDR2 FQGNSA, per germline. CDR3 coding DNA: TGTGCCAGCAGCTTTAGTTATACGCAGTATTTT. It is translated as CASSFSYTQYF.

This chain links TRBV27 with TRBJ2-5, with D perhaps matching TRBD1 (5 bases). The V end lost 0 bases, the J end lost 5 bases, and 7 bases lay between the germline ends. The CDR3 is made up of 13 amino acids. Germline assignment: CDR1 MNHEY and CDR2 SMNVEV (reference sequence). CDR3 sequence: CASSLSRVETQYF. Written as DNA, the CDR3 is TGTGCCAGCAGTTTATCCAGGGTTGAGACCCAGTACTTC.

This clonotype was counted only a few times. The V call is TRBV5-1, the J call TRBJ1-1; TRBD1 might be the D (5 bases). This CDR3 spans 18 amino acids. Trimming removed 5 bases from V and 4 bases from J, with 27 bases in between. Germline loops: CDR1 SGHRS, CDR2 YFSETQ. The CDR3 loop is CASRRARGTATEFTEAFF. The CDR3 DNA sequence: TGCGCCAGCAGACGAGCCCGGGGTACCGCGACAGAGTTCACTGAAGCTTTCTTT.

This clonotype was picked up a small number of times. This chain links TRBV5-6 with TRBJ2-7; either TRBD1 or TRBD2 may supply D (5 bases each). The CDR3 is made up of 11 amino acids. V gave up 7 bases and J gave up 5 bases, with 10 bases separating them. CDR1 and CDR2 from the germline V gene are SGHDT and YYEEEE. Written as DNA, the CDR3 is TGTGCCAGCGGGGACGGGAACGAGCAGTACTTC. Translation: CASGDGNEQYF.

This clonotype was seen more than once but under ten times. CDR3 residues: CASSYLGTGRNEQFF. CDR3 nucleotides: TGTGCCAGCAGTTACCTCGGGACTGGAAGAAATGAGCAGTTCTTC. This sequence joins TRBV6-5 and TRBJ2-1; D perhaps matches TRBD2 (6 bases). Looked up from germline, CDR1 is MNHEY and CDR2 is SVGAGI. The CDR3 contains 15 residues. V shed 2 bases and J shed 7 bases, with 15 bases lying between them.

The table lists this clonotype with a few counts. The chain recombines TRBV10-3 with TRBJ1-2; D not resolved. CDR3 size: 16 residues. V lost 6 bases and J lost 3, with 20 bases in between. Germline V gives CDR1 ENHRY, CDR2 SYGVKD. DNA of the CDR3: TGTGCCATCAGGCCGGCCTCGGGAGGGTCTTACTATGGCTACACCTTC. Its protein is CAIRPASGGSYYGYTF.